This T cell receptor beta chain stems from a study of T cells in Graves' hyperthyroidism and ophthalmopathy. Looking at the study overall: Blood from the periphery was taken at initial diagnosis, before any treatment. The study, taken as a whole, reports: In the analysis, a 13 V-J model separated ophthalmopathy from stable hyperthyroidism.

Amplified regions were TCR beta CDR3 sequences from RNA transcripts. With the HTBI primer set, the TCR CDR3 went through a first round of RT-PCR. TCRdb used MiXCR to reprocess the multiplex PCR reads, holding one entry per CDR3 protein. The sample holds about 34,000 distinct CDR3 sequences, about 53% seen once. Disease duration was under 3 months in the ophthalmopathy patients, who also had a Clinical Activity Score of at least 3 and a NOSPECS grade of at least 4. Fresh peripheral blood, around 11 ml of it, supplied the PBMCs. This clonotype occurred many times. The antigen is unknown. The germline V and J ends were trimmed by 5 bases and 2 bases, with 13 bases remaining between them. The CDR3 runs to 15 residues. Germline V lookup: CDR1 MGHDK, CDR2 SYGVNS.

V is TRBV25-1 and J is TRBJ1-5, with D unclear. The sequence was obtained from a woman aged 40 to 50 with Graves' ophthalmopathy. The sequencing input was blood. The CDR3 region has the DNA TGTGCCAGCAGTACGGGGAGCGCGGGCAATCAGCCCCAGCATTTT. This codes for CASSTGSAGNQPQHF.